What follows is one T cell receptor beta chain and its context. Antigen specificity is unknown. This record comes from a study of T cells expressing NK-cell markers. For each CDR3 protein, TCRdb gives one entry from its re-call of the 5' RACE reads, without DNA. This sample's table reports around 470,000 distinct CDR3 sequences. The study's findings and limits: Several donors had dominant NKG2C+ clonotypes that comprised roughly 1.0-7.5% of their CD8+ T cells.

The TCR comes from a woman aged 45 to 65 in good health. Input material: blood T cells: a sorted CD56 or NKG2C T cell subset, CD4+ or CD8+ T cells, or bulk PBMC T cells (not recorded which).

This CDR3 is CASRTDGRNTGELFF. The J gene is TRBJ2-2, the V gene TRBV6-5. CDR1 MNHEY and CDR2 SVGAGI come from the germline V gene. The CDR3 totals 15 residues.